In this sample, the clone carrying this T cell receptor beta chain turned up a few times. Antigen unknown. From RNA transcripts, TCR beta CDR3 regions were amplified. Primed by the HTBI set, a first-round RT-PCR was run on the TCR CDR3. Via MiXCR, TCRdb re-called the multiplex PCR reads, giving one row per CDR3 protein. The repertoire has more than 500,000 distinct CDR3 sequences, 14% of them found once; the top ten carry 11% to 15%. The germline gives CDR1 MGHRA, CDR2 YSYEKL. With 0 bases clipped from V and 4 bases from J, the junction kept 7 bases outside the gene matches. The CDR3 is made up of 16 amino acids. This record comes from a study of T cells in Graves' hyperthyroidism and ophthalmopathy. Study-wide points: The model anticipated ophthalmopathy a median approximately six months pre-onset. Through a model of 13 V-J features, ophthalmopathy was separated from stable hyperthyroidism.

This clonotype originated in a woman aged 40-49 years with Graves' hyperthyroidism. The sample consisted of blood. The chain employs TRBV4-1 and TRBJ1-2; TRBD1 matches at 8 bases. The chain's CDR3 is CASSQDYGDRSYGYTF. DNA for the CDR3: TGCGCCAGCAGCCAAGATTATGGGGACAGGTCCTATGGCTACACCTTC.